This T cell receptor (beta chain) appears in the sequencing data of a study of T cells in Graves' hyperthyroidism and ophthalmopathy. Study-wide results and caveats: In validation, the model predicted ophthalmopathy. These predictions came a median roughly six months before onset. Most thyroid clonotypes expanded above 0.001 appeared in blood too.

Clinical symptoms, serum thyroxine, TRAb, thyroid ultrasound and orbital computed tomography informed diagnoses. It was approximately 9.7 ml of fresh peripheral blood that supplied the PBMCs. The CDR3 contains 11 residues. Trimming shortened V by 5 bases and J by 6 bases, and 11 bases separated the two germline ends. Germline values: CDR1 DFQATT, CDR2 SNEGSKA (reference sequence). There are many counts of this clonotype. Its antigen is unidentified. TCR beta CDR3 region amplification was performed from RNA transcripts. First-round RT-PCR of the TCR CDR3 relied on the HTBI primer set. TCRdb re-derived calls from the multiplex PCR reads in MiXCR, one entry per CDR3 protein. The table has 300,000 to 400,000 distinct CDR3 sequences, 21% seen once.

The V gene is TRBV20-1, the J gene TRBJ2-7; D uncertain. The receptor was derived from a woman aged 45-60 years with Graves' hyperthyroidism. Sequenced: blood. CDR3 amino acids: CSADIVGEQYF. CDR3 coding DNA: TGCAGTGCTGACATAGTAGGCGAGCAGTACTTC.